This TCR beta chain was recorded in a study of response to subunit inactivated influenza vaccine. This clonotype was seen only a few times. Its matching antigen is unknown. TCRdb redid the calling of the RT-PCR reads with MiXCR, one entry per CDR3 protein. This table holds around 760,000 distinct CDR3 sequences, about 15% found once. Overall study results and limits: Researchers suggested that each seasonal influenza vaccination recruits few new T cells.

V gave up 10 bases and J gave up 0 bases; unmatched junction bases: 18. CDR1 is MDHEN and CDR2 is SYDVKM in the germline V gene. CDR3 size: 19 residues. This clonotype was sampled from a man aged 50-59 years who received an inactivated influenza vaccine. This specimen was PBMCs from blood, taken around 15 days before vaccination. The genes are TRBV28 and TRBJ2-1; TRBD2 agrees at 10 bases. CDR3 in amino acids: CATLGQSRIAGGSYNEQFF. For the CDR3, the DNA is TGTGCCACCTTAGGACAGAGTCGAATAGCGGGAGGCTCCTACAATGAGCAGTTCTTC.